This T cell receptor beta chain is drawn from a study of identical twins. Study-level results: Zero-insertion analyses might be partly confounded by invariant T cells like MAIT and iNKT. Weaker excess twin sharing was observed in beta out-of-frame sequences. A lower insertion count was a feature of abundant cord blood beta clonotypes, with no such feature in memory repertoires.

Template switching introduced a universal primer site, and the cDNA bore unique molecular identifiers. From the 5' RACE reads, TCRdb called clonotypes with MiXCR, one entry per CDR3 protein. The table lists a few hundred thousand distinct CDR3 sequences, 9% to 15% of them singletons. This clonotype showed up many times. Its antigen is as yet unknown. This sample also belongs to another study, concerning yellow fever vaccine responses in identical twins.

This sequence originates from a woman between 18 and 29 years old in good health. What was sequenced was CD8+ T cells sorted from blood.

Here the CDR3 DNA reads TGTGCCAACGATACAGCGAACACTGAAGCTTTCTTT. This sequence encodes CANDTANTEAFF. The chain links TRBV6-9 to TRBJ1-1; D ambiguous. The CDR3 extends over 12 amino acids. Germline V gene sequence: CDR1 MNHGY, CDR2 SVAAGI. The V end lost 10 bases, the J end lost 1 base, and 10 bases lay between the germline ends.